This TCR beta chain was identified during a study of cytomegalovirus exposure and HLA in healthy donors. The germline CDR1 and CDR2 sequences are SGHVS and FNYEAQ. The CDR3 runs to 16 residues. With V trimmed by 6 bases and J by 4 bases, 11 bases remained unmatched. The PCR employed 60 Vbeta primers together with 13 Jbeta primers. Libraries were prepared by immunoSEQ multiplex PCR; TCRdb keeps only in-frame clonotypes and omits some of them. The table lists about 90,000 clones, approximately 79% of them singletons. Material: PBMCs. This sequence originates from a woman aged 55 to 70 in good health and CMV-seropositive. V is TRBV7-6 and J is TRBJ2-2, with 7 bases aligning to TRBD1. CDR3 protein: CASRNNPGQSTGELFF. CDR3 DNA: TGTGCCAGCAGAAACAATCCGGGACAGTCCACCGGGGAGCTGTTTTTT. The variable domain in full, completed from reference TRBV7-6 and TRBJ2-2, reads GAGVSQSPRYKVTKRGQDVALRCDPISGHVSLYWYRQALGQGPEFLTYFNYEAQQDKSGLPNDRFSAERPEGSISTLTIQRTEQRDSAMYRCASRNNPGQSTGELFFGEGSRLTVL.